These 24 T cell receptor beta chains share one sample of origin, sequenced in a study of monozygotic twins with cystic fibrosis. Here immunoSEQ multiplex PCR was the method, and the copy in TCRdb shows in-frame clones only, minus some. This table has about 14,000 clones, roughly nine tenths appearing once. The sample taken for sequencing was blood. The receptors stem from a boy aged 5-17 years with cystic fibrosis.

This chain uses TRBV19 with TRBJ1-1; possibly TRBD1 for D (6 bases). Trimming cost V 5 bases and J 1 base, with 14 bases left between them. The CDR3 loop spans 15 amino acids. The germline V gene encodes CDR1 LNHDA and CDR2 SQIVND (reference sequence). The CDR3, as DNA: TGTGCCAGTAGTTACGGACAGATGGAGAACACTGAAGCTTTCTTT. This translates into CASSYGQMENTEAFF.

V and J are TRBV6-5 and TRBJ1-5; D is uncertain. CDR1 MNHEY and CDR2 SVGAGI come from the germline V gene. Deletions cut 6 bases from V and 0 bases from J, with 6 bases between. This CDR3 region has 13 residues. CDR3 protein: CASSVYSNQPQHF. The CDR3, as DNA: TGTGCCAGCAGCGTATATAGCAATCAGCCCCAGCATTTT.

V and J are TRBV5-1 and TRBJ2-2; 7 nucleotides align to TRBD1. Trimming cost V 2 bases and J 0 bases; bases outside gene matches: 13. The CDR3 loop spans 19 amino acids. Germline CDR1 and CDR2: SGHRS and YFSETQ. The CDR3 loop reads CASSFYWEQGPTNTGELFF. Here the CDR3 DNA reads TGCGCCAGCAGCTTCTACTGGGAACAGGGGCCAACGAACACCGGGGAGCTGTTTTTT. Looking up the rest from reference TRBV5-1 and TRBJ2-2 gives the full variable domain: KAGVTQTPRYLIKTRGQQVTLSCSPISGHRSVSWYQQTPGQGLQFLFEYFSETQRNKGNFPGRFSGRQFSNSRSEMNVSTLELGDSALYLCASSFYWEQGPTNTGELFFGEGSRLTVL.

The J gene is TRBJ1-1, the V gene TRBV5-1; D is perhaps TRBD1 (5 bases). CDR3 size: 14 residues. Trimming shortened V by 0 bases and J by 4 bases, and 10 bases separated the two germline ends. The V gene's germline CDR1 is SGHRS and CDR2 YFSETQ. The DNA of the CDR3 is TGCGCCAGCAGCTTGGAAGGGGTTGGCACTGAAGCTTTCTTT. It translates to CASSLEGVGTEAFF.

A single count supports this clone. This chain connects TRBV6-5 to TRBJ1-1; the match to TRBD1 covers 10 bases. Germline-derived CDR1 and CDR2 are MNHEY and SVGAGI. This CDR3 comprises 15 residues. V dropped 7 bases and J dropped 4; count of bases not matched to a gene: 9. CDR3 nucleotide sequence: TGTGCCAGCAAGAGTCTAGGACAGGGGGTCACTGAAGCTTTCTTT. Translation gives CASKSLGQGVTEAFF.

This clone has just one count. The chain combines TRBV6-5 with TRBJ2-2; D perhaps matches TRBD1 (5 bases). The CDR3 extends over 16 amino acids. Germline CDR1 reads MNHEY; CDR2 reads SVGAGI. Trimming took off 0 bases at V and 1 base at J, with 9 bases between the two ends. The chain's CDR3 is CASSYSYRQNTGELFF. CDR3 coding DNA: TGTGCCAGCAGTTACTCTTACAGGCAGAACACCGGGGAGCTGTTTTTT.

V is TRBV6-5 and J is TRBJ2-1, with 7 bases matching TRBD2. V shed 5 bases, J shed 0 bases, and the junction held 4 bases outside the gene matches. The CDR3 is made up of 15 amino acids. CDR1 and CDR2 (germline): MNHEY, SVGAGI. The CDR3 region has the DNA TGTGCCAGCAGTGCGGGGGACCTCTCCTACAATGAGCAGTTCTTC. This gives the protein CASSAGDLSYNEQFF.

This rearrangement joins TRBV7-3 to TRBJ2-5, with D uncertain. The germline V gene encodes CDR1 SGHTA and CDR2 FQGTGA. This CDR3 contains 13 residues. Trimming took off 0 bases at V and 14 bases at J, with 16 bases between the two ends. The CDR3 DNA reads TGTGCCAGCAGCTTAACCCGGTTTTCCCCTCTCTACTTC. Translating gives CASSLTRFSPLYF.

The V gene is TRBV14, the J gene TRBJ2-7, with 7 bases fitting TRBD2. The V and J ends lost 3 bases and 7 bases, in that order; junction bases with no gene match: 6. Germline CDR1 and CDR2: SGHDN and FVKESK. This CDR3 region has 13 residues. The chain's CDR3 is CASSHPGLHEQYF. CDR3 DNA sequence: TGTGCCAGCAGCCATCCGGGACTACATGAGCAGTACTTC.

This clone was seen a few times. The J gene is TRBJ2-2, the V gene TRBV14; the D is unclear. Trimming pared 2 bases from V and 5 bases from J, leaving 12 bases between. The germline V gene encodes CDR1 SGHDN and CDR2 FVKESK. The CDR3 runs to 15 residues. CDR3 amino acids: CASSQSFSSTGELFF. CDR3 in DNA: TGTGCCAGCAGCCAAAGCTTTTCAAGTACCGGGGAGCTGTTTTTT.

The V call is TRBV27, the J call TRBJ2-7; weak D call: TRBD2 (6 bases). Trimming pared 6 bases from V and 3 bases from J, leaving 12 bases between. The CDR3 has 13 residues. The germline CDR1 and CDR2 sequences are MNHEY and SMNVEV (reference sequence). The CDR3 spells CASSPLANYEQYF. The CDR3 coding sequence is TGTGCCAGCAGCCCGCTAGCGAACTACGAGCAGTACTTC.

V and J are TRBV7-9 and TRBJ2-1; D is perhaps TRBD2 (5 bases). V was pared by 4 bases and J by 9 bases, with 13 bases between. There are 13 residues in the CDR3. CDR1 is SEHNR and CDR2 is FQNEAQ in the germline V gene (reference sequence). CDR3 DNA: TGTGCCAGCAGCTCCATCGGTGGAGGTGAGCAGTTCTTC. Its protein is CASSSIGGGEQFF.

The chain links TRBV6-5 to TRBJ2-7; D may be TRBD2 (5 bases). Germline V gene lookup returns CDR1 MNHEY and CDR2 SVGAGI. Trimming left V 2 bases short and J 4 bases short, with 12 bases between. The CDR3 length is 14 residues. This CDR3 reads CASSYGAEAYEQYF. For the CDR3, the DNA is TGTGCCAGCAGTTACGGAGCGGAGGCTTACGAGCAGTACTTC.

J is TRBJ2-7 and V is TRBV28; either TRBD1 or TRBD2 may supply D (6 bases each). Germline V gene data show CDR1 as MDHEN and CDR2 as SYDVKM. CDR3 length: 16 amino acids. V was pared by 6 bases and J by 3 bases, with 21 bases between. The CDR3 DNA follows: TGTGCCAGCAGCCTACCGGGGGCAGGGAGTGACTACGAGCAGTACTTC. It encodes CASSLPGAGSDYEQYF.

V is TRBV2 and J is TRBJ2-3, with D perhaps TRBD2 (6 bases). The CDR3 runs 15 residues. Per the germline V gene, CDR1 is SNHLY and CDR2 is FYNNEI. V was pared by 5 bases and J by 0 bases, with 12 bases between. The CDR3 is CASSRGTFSTDTQYF. CDR3 DNA: TGTGCCAGCAGTCGAGGGACTTTTAGCACAGATACGCAGTATTTT.

This clone came up once. This sequence joins TRBV14 and TRBJ1-6; D not certain. Trimming removed 3 bases at V and 10 bases at J, with 10 bases between. Per the germline V gene, CDR1 is SGHDN and CDR2 is FVKESK. The CDR3 is 13 residues long. The CDR3 nucleotides are TGTGCCAGCAGCCAGGTCTCCGGATCACCCCTCCACTTT. The encoded protein is CASSQVSGSPLHF.

This clone was detected only once. This chain links TRBV10-3 with TRBJ1-2; no clear D. The length of the CDR3 is 15 residues. In germline, CDR1 is ENHRY, CDR2 SYGVKD. The V end was cut by 2 bases, the J end by 8 bases, with 18 bases between. The CDR3 DNA is TGTGCCATCAGTGAGGACGGTAACCTGTATTGGGGCTACACCTTC. Translated: CAISEDGNLYWGYTF.

The chain joins TRBV5-1 to TRBJ2-1; D unresolved. V was trimmed by 2 bases and J by 2 bases, leaving 8 bases between them. The CDR3 covers 14 residues. Looked up from germline, CDR1 is SGHRS and CDR2 is YFSETQ. CDR3 coding DNA: TGCGCCAGCAGCTTAAGCGTTACCTACAATGAGCAGTTCTTC. Translated, it gives CASSLSVTYNEQFF.

V is TRBV9 and J is TRBJ1-1; D might be TRBD1 (6 bases). Per germline, CDR1 SGDLS and CDR2 YYNGEE. The CDR3 totals 13 residues. Deletions cut 4 bases from V and 2 bases from J, with 9 bases between. The CDR3 protein is CASSWTVNTEAFF. The CDR3 DNA reads as TGTGCCAGCAGCTGGACAGTCAACACTGAAGCTTTCTTT.

The chain links TRBV2 to TRBJ1-5, with 8 positions matching TRBD1. Looked up from germline, CDR1 is SNHLY and CDR2 is FYNNEI. After removal of 7 bases from V and 3 bases from J, the junction contained 14 bases not matched to a gene. There are 17 residues in the CDR3. CDR3 sequence (DNA): TGTGCCAGCAATGGTGGGCAGGGGGCCACTACCAATCAGCCCCAGCATTTT. This sequence encodes CASNGGQGATTNQPQHF.

This chain connects TRBV2 to TRBJ2-7; D is ambiguous. The CDR3 has 15 amino acids. The germline gives CDR1 SNHLY, CDR2 FYNNEI. V lost 5 bases to trimming and J lost 2 bases, with 16 bases between them. As DNA, the CDR3 is TGTGCCAGCAGTAAAGGCCCGAGTATCACCTACGAGCAGTACTTC. This gives the protein CASSKGPSITYEQYF.

This clone has just a few counts. The genes are TRBV2 and TRBJ2-7; TRBD2 aligns across 13 bases. V dropped 8 bases and J dropped 2; count of bases not matched to a gene: 9. Germline V gene sequence: CDR1 SNHLY, CDR2 FYNNEI. The CDR3 covers 16 residues. The CDR3 reads CASLGLAGAIAYEQYF. For the CDR3, the DNA is TGTGCCAGCCTCGGACTAGCGGGGGCGATAGCCTACGAGCAGTACTTC.

The chain uses TRBV29-1 and TRBJ1-4; D may be TRBD1 (5 bases). The length of the CDR3 is 13 residues. The V gene's germline CDR1 is SQVTM and CDR2 ANQGSEA. Trimming left V 7 bases short and J 4 bases short, with 13 bases between. The CDR3 is CSGGTGNNEKLFF. The CDR3 DNA follows: TGCAGCGGGGGGACCGGGAATAATGAAAAACTGTTTTTT.

This clone occurred once. This chain joins TRBV5-4 and TRBJ1-1; unclear D gene. CDR3 length: 14 residues. Trimming cost V 4 bases and J 2 bases, with 12 bases left between them. The germline CDR1 and CDR2 sequences are SGHNT and YYREEE (reference sequence). CDR3: CASSLRLENTEAFF. CDR3 nucleotides: TGTGCCAGCAGCCTTAGACTGGAAAACACTGAAGCTTTCTTT.